This TCR beta chain was documented in a study of blood T cell repertoires in COVID-19. The overall study: Sites across the United States, Italy and Spain contributed samples from acute and convalescent COVID-19. T cells, B-cell-depleted T cells, or PBMCs supplied cDNA or gDNA.

Participant-given clinical history determined each cohort assignment. Losses at the gene ends were 3 bases for V and 5 bases for J; bases not matched to a gene: 4. Germline V gives CDR1 SEHNR, CDR2 FQNEAQ (reference sequence). The CDR3 contains 14 residues. Per the study methods: Reference gene primer amplification gave estimated nucleated cell counts. Clones were read by immunoSEQ multiplex PCR, and TCRdb kept only the in-frame ones, dropping some. That table furnishes V, J and clone size, whereas the DNA furnished D and trimming. The data hold approximately 180,000 clones, with roughly 90% observed a single time.

The sequencing sample was made of PBMCs or T cells enriched from blood (not recorded which). The chain is built from TRBV7-9 and TRBJ1-2; 9 nucleotides line up with TRBD1. The clonotype comes from a human donor with acute COVID-19. The donor label of this sample is uncertain. The CDR3 sequence is CASSLATGGYGYTF. The DNA of the CDR3 is TGTGCCAGCAGCTTGGCGACAGGGGGGTATGGCTACACCTTC.